A selection of T cell receptor beta chains follows, all from one sample in a study of T cell responses to AZD1222 COVID-19 vaccine. Profiling relied on immunoSEQ multiplex PCR, and the TCRdb table lists in-frame clones only, not all of them. The sample has 100,000 to 150,000 clones, roughly 90% seen once. The sequenced sample was peripheral blood, obtained on day 0 of AZD1222 vaccination. These receptors all come from an adult in good health. Each CDR3 is given with its conserved first and last residue.

TRBV19,TRBJ1-6,CASRDSRTYNSPLHF
TRBV19,TRBJ2-1,CASSRWGINEQFF
TRBV7-9,TRBJ1-1,CASSLAAGKNTEAFF
TRBV30,TRBJ2-3,CAWNLQGGTDTQYF
TRBV7-2,TRBJ2-5,CASSPAAGGRSETQYF
TRBV11-3,TRBJ2-1,CASSRGGGSGDEQFF
TRBV3-1/TRBV3-2,TRBJ2-7,CASSGLAAGYYEQYF
TRBV18,TRBJ1-5,CASSQGQGLEPQHF
TRBV29-1,TRBJ2-7,CSVEDSSGGYEQYF
TRBV28,TRBJ1-5,CASSRTPQGSNQPQHF
TRBV11-3,TRBJ2-1,CASSLGSSYDEQFF
TRBV29-1,TRBJ1-2,CSVDDLRTGGIYGYGYTF
TRBV5-1,TRBJ2-1,CASSLGGRDGDNEQFF
TRBV10-3,TRBJ1-3,CAIRQSTGKARNTIYF
TRBV29-1,TRBJ2-1,CSVDTSGGSSYNEQFF
TRBV7-8,TRBJ2-7,CASKASGGFYEQYF
TRBV11-2,TRBJ2-1,CASSPRGFRTNNEQFF
TRBV7-2,TRBJ1-1,CASSPAGASTEAFF
TRBV19,TRBJ2-3,CASSTGEGTDTQYF
TRBV7-8,TRBJ1-1,CASSSSPYLEWGTEAFF
TRBV19,TRBJ1-5,CASSRGGSNQPQHF
TRBV6-5,TRBJ2-3,CASGLAGPDTQYF
TRBV5-5,TRBJ1-5,CASSLAGGNQPQHF
TRBV7-8,TRBJ1-2,CASSLAWPGDNYGYTF
TRBV10-3,TRBJ1-5,CAISASGPQIHQPQHF
TRBV29-1,TRBJ1-5,CSVATGTNQPQHF
TRBV9,TRBJ2-3,CASSDSLLAGTDTQYF
TRBV7-2,TRBJ1-5,CASSLRGFNQPQHF
TRBV3-1/TRBV3-2,TRBJ2-5,CASSRREPKKETQYF
TRBV6-6,TRBJ2-7,CASSLGPVRASAYEQYF
TRBV6-5,TRBJ1-1,CASSYQKIVGTEAFF
TRBV28,TRBJ2-3,CASSSPGLAGGPGDTQYF
TRBV11-1,TRBJ2-4,CASSYGTAGKNIQYF
TRBV7-2,TRBJ2-7,CASSFYTAYEQYF
TRBV15,TRBJ1-3,CATSRDRGVSGNTIYF
TRBV7-2,TRBJ1-5,CASSFGQVAPQHF
TRBV27,TRBJ1-1,CASSLKGANTEAFF
TRBV12-3/TRBV12-4,TRBJ1-1,CASIGVTEAFF
TRBV10-3,TRBJ2-2,CAISESRKGNTGELFF